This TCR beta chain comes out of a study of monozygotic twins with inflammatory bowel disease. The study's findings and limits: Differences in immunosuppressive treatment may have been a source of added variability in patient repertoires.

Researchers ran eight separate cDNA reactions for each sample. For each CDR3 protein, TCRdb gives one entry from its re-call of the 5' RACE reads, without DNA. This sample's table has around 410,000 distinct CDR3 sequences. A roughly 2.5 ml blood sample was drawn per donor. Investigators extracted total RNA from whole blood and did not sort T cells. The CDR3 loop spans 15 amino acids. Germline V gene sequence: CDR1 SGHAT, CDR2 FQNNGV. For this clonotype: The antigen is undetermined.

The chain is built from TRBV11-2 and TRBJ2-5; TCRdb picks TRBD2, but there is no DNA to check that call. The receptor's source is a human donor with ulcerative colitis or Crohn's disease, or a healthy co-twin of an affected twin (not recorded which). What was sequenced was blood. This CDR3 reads CASSAGLAGVETQYF. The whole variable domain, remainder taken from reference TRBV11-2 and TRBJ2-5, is EAGVAQSPRYKIIEKRQSVAFWCNPISGHATLYWYQQILGQGPKLLIQFQNNGVVDDSQLPKDRFSAERLKGVDSTLKIQPAKLEDSAVYLCASSAGLAGVETQYFGPGTRLLVL.